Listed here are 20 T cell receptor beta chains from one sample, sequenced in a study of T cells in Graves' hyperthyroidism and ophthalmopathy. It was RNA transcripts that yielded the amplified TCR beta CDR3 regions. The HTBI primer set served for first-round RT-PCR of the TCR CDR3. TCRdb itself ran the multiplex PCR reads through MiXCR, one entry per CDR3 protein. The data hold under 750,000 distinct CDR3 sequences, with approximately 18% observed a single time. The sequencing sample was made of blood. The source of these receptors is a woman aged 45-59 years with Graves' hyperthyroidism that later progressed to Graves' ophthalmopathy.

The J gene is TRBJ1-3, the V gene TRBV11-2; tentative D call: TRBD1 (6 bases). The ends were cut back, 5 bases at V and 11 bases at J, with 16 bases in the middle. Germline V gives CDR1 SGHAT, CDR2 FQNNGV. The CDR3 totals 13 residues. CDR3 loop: CASSPQDSWAIYF. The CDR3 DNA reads TGTGCCAGCAGCCCACAGGACAGTTGGGCCATATATTTT.

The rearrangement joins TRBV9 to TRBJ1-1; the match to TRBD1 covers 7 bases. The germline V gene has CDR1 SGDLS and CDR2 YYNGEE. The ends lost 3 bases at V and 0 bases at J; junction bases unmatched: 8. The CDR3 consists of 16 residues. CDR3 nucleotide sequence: TGTGCCAGCAGCGCCCGACAGGGAATGGTGAACACTGAAGCTTTCTTT. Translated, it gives CASSARQGMVNTEAFF.

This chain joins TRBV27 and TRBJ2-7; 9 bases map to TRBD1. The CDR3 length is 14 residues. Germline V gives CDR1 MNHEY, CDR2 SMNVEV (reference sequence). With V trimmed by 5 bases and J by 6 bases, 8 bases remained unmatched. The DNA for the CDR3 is TGTGCCAGCAGTCCGCCGGGACAGGGAGGCGAGCAGTACTTC. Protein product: CASSPPGQGGEQYF.

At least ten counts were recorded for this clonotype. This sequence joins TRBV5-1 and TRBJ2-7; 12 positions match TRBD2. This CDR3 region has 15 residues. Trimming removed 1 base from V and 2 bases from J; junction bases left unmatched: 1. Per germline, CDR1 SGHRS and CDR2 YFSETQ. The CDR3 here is CASSLRTSGAYEQYF. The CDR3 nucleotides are TGCGCCAGCAGCTTGAGGACTAGCGGGGCCTACGAGCAGTACTTC.

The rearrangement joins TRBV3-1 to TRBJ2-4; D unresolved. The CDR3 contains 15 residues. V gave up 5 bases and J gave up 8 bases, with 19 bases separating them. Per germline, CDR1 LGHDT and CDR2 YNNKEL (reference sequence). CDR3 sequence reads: CASSVGVGLLDIQYF. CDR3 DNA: TGTGCCAGCAGCGTAGGTGTAGGTTTATTGGACATTCAGTACTTC.

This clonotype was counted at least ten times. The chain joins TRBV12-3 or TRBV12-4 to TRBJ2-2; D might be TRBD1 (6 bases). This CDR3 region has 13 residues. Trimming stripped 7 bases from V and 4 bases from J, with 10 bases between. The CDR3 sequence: CASTRGFTGELFF. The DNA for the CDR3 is TGTGCCAGCACCAGGGGATTCACCGGGGAGCTGTTTTTT.

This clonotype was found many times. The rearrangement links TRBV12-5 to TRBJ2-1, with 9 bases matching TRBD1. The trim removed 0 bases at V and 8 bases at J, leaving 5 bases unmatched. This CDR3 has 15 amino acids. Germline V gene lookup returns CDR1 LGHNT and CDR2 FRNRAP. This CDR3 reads CASGLVDDRGDEQFF. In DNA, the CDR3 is TGTGCTAGTGGTTTGGTAGACGACAGGGGGGATGAGCAGTTCTTC.

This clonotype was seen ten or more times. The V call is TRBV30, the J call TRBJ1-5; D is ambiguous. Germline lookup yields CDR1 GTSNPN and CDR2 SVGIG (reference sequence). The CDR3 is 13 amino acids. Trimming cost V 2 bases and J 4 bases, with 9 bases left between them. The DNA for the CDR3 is TGTGCCTGGAGTAGGTCGGGAAATCAGCCCCAGCATTTT. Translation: CAWSRSGNQPQHF.

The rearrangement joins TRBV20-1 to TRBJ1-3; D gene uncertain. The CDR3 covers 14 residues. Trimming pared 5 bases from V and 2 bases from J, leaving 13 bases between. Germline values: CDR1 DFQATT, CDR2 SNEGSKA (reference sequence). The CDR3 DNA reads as TGCAGTGCTCCGGACTCCCAAGCTGGAAACACCATATATTTT. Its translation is CSAPDSQAGNTIYF.

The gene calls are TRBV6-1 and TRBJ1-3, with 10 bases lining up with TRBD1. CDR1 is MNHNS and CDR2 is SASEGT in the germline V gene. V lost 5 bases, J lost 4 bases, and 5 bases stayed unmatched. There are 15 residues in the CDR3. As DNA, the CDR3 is TGTGCCAGCAGTAAGGGACAGGGGTTGGGAAACACCATATATTTT. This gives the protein CASSKGQGLGNTIYF.

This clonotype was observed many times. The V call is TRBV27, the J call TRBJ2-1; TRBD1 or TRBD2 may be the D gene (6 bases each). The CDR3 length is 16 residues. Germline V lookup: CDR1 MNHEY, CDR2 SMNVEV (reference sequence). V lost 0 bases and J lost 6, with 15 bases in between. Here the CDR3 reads CASSLSLGRGGNEQFF. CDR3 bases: TGTGCCAGCAGTTTATCGTTAGGCAGGGGAGGCAATGAGCAGTTCTTC.

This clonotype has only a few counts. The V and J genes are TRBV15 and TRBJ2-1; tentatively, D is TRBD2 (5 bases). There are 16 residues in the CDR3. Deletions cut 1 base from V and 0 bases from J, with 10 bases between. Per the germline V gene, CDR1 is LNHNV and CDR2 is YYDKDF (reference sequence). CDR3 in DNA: TGTGCCACCAGCAGAGTGGTGAGGGTCTCCTACAATGAGCAGTTCTTC. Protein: CATSRVVRVSYNEQFF.

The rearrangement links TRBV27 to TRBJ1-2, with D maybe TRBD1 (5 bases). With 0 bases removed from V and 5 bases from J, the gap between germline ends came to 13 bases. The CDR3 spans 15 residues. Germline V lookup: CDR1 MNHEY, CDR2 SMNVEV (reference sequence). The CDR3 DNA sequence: TGTGCCAGCAGTTTATCGTCGGGGACCCCATATGGCTACACCTTC. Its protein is CASSLSSGTPYGYTF.

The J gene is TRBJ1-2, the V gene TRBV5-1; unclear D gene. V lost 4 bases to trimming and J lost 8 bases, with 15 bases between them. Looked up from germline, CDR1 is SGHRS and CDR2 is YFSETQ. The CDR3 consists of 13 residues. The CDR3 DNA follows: TGCGCCAGCAGCACGCGTCCCCATGGGGGCTACACCTTC. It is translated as CASSTRPHGGYTF.

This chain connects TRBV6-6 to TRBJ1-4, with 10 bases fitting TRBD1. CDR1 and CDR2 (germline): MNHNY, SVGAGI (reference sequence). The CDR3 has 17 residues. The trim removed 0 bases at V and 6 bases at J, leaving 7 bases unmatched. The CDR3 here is CASSYSTPGTGDEKLFF. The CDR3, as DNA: TGTGCCAGCAGTTACTCGACCCCCGGGACAGGGGATGAAAAACTGTTTTTT.

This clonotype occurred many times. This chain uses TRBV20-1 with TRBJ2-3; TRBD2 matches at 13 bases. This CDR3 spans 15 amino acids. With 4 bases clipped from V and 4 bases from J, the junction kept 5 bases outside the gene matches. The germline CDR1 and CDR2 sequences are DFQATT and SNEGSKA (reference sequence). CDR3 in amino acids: CSAMGLAGLADTQYF. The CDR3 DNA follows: TGCAGTGCTATGGGACTAGCGGGGTTGGCAGATACGCAGTATTTT.

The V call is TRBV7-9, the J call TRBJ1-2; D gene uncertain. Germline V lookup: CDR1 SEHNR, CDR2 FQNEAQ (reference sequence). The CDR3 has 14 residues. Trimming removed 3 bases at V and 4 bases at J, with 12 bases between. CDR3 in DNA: TGTGCCAGCAGCTTCACGTCAGGCCTCTATGGCTACACCTTC. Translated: CASSFTSGLYGYTF.

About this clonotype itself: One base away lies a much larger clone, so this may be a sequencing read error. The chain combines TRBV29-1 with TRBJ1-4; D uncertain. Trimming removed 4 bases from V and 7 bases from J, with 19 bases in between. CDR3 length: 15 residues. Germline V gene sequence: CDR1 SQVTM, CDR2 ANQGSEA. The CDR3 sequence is CSVVGGNGVGEKLFF. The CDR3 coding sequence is TGCAGCGTTGTCGGAGGGAACGGGGTTGGTGAAAAACTGTTTTTT.

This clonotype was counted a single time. CDR3 protein: CASSSPGKKGYTF. The CDR3 coding sequence is TGTGCCAGCAGTTCTCCAGGGAAGAAGGGCTACACCTTC. The chain has TRBV28 and TRBJ1-2, with D possibly matching TRBD1 (5 bases). V lost 4 bases to trimming and J lost 8 bases, with 14 bases between them. Germline values: CDR1 MDHEN, CDR2 SYDVKM. CDR3 size: 13 residues.

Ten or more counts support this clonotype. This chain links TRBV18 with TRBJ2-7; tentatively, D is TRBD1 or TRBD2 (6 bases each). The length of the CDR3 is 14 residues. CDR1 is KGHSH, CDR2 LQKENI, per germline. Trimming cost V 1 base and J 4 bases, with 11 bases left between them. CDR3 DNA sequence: TGTGCCAGCTCACCACGCGCGGGGACATACGAGCAGTACTTC. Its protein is CASSPRAGTYEQYF.